The T cell receptor beta chain described here comes from a study of T cell responses to AZD1222 COVID-19 vaccine. Study-wide findings and caveats: It was only 6 or 7 AZD1222 recipients who were seropositive at baseline. Donors were chiefly white British, with a greater number of females, and clonal diversity was perhaps underestimated. Along spike, vaccine-associated CD4 TCRs were found throughout, with dominance at 160-218 and 743-854.

Assay: immunoSEQ multiplex PCR; the TCRdb copy retains only in-frame clones and omits some. This sample carries more than 80,000 clones, 75% to 90% of them seen once, and the ten largest clones take about 2.4%. Details on this clone: Its antigen is unknown.

Per the germline V gene, CDR1 is GTSNPN and CDR2 is SVGIG (reference sequence). The CDR3 is made up of 17 amino acids. Unmatched junction bases numbered 13, after V lost 1 base and J lost 5 bases. The sequenced sample was peripheral blood, obtained 28 days after the second AZD1222 dose. This chain connects TRBV30 to TRBJ2-1; 8 bases are a match to TRBD2. The TCR sequence derives from an adult who received the AZD1222 COVID-19 vaccine. In DNA, the CDR3 is TGTGCCTGGAGTGCCATAAACTCGGGAGGGCCCCACAATGAGCAGTTCTTC. This sequence encodes CAWSAINSGGPHNEQFF. Using reference TRBV30 and TRBJ2-1 for the parts outside the CDR3, the full variable domain is SQTIHQWPATLVQPVGSPLSLECTVEGTSNPNLYWYRQAAGRGLQLLFYSVGIGQISSEVPQNLSASRPQDRQFILSSKKLLLSDSGFYLCAWSAINSGGPHNEQFFGPGTRLTVL.